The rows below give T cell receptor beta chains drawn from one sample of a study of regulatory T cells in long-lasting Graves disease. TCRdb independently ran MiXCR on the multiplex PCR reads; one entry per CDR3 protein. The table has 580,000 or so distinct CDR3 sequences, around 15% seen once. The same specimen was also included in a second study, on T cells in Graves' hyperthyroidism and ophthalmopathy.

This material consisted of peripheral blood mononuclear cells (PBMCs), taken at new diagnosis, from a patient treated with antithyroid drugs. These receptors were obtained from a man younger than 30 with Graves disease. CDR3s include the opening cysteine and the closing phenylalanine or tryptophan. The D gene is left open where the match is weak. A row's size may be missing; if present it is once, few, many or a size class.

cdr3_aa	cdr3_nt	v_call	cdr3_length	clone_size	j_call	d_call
CASSLEGTGTNEQFF	TGTGCCAGCAGCTTGGAAGGGACAGGGACCAATGAGCAGTTCTTC	TRBV5-5	15	many	TRBJ2-1	TRBD1
CASSPGLAGASYEQYF	TGTGCCAGCAGCCCGGGACTAGCGGGAGCGTCCTACGAGCAGTACTTC	TRBV3-1	16	NA	TRBJ2-7	TRBD2
CASRRDRGDSEAFF	TGTGCCAGCAGGCGGGACAGGGGAGATTCTGAAGCTTTCTTT	TRBV6-1	14	NA	TRBJ1-1	TRBD1
CASSFITGAHDGYTF	TGTGCCAGCAGCTTTATTACAGGGGCGCACGATGGCTACACCTTC	TRBV7-9	15	few	TRBJ1-2	TRBD1
CASSPGTGYRTAFF	TGTGCCAGCTCACCCGGGACAGGATATCGTACGGCTTTCTTT	TRBV18	14	NA	TRBJ1-1	TRBD1
CASLRTSAAYEQYF	TGTGCCAGTCTTCGTACTAGCGCTGCCTACGAGCAGTACTTC	TRBV6-1	14	many	TRBJ2-7	TRBD2
CASRLTGTSHEQYF	TGTGCCAGCAGACTTACCGGGACTAGCCACGAGCAGTACTTC	TRBV2	14	many	TRBJ2-7	TRBD2
CASMRATFLFSGANVLTF	TGTGCCAGCATGAGGGCAACTTTCCTATTCTCTGGGGCCAACGTCCTGACTTTC	TRBV6-1	18	NA	TRBJ2-6	NA
CASSLGKPSGNTIYF	TGTGCCAGCAGCTTAGGAAAGCCCTCTGGAAACACCATATATTTT	TRBV7-9	15	NA	TRBJ1-3	NA
CASSLRRQGTVREGMNTGELFF	TGTGCCAGCAGTTTACGGAGACAGGGGACTGTGCGGGAGGGAATGAACACCGGGGAGCTGTTTTTT	TRBV12-3/TRBV12-4	22	few	TRBJ2-2	NA
CSARRPGGFTYEQYF	TGCAGTGCTAGACGACCCGGGGGATTCACCTACGAGCAGTACTTC	TRBV20-1	15	NA	TRBJ2-7	NA
CASSPQGALDNEQFF	TGTGCCAGCAGCCCACAGGGGGCTTTGGATAATGAGCAGTTCTTC	TRBV11-2	15	many	TRBJ2-1	TRBD1
CAIRMTGGTNYGYTF	TGTGCCATCAGGATGACAGGGGGGACTAACTATGGCTACACCTTC	TRBV10-3	15	many	TRBJ1-2	TRBD1
CASSFGLWGERNEQFF	TGTGCCAGCAGCTTCGGTCTCTGGGGAGAACGCAATGAGCAGTTCTTC	TRBV11-2	16	many	TRBJ2-1	NA
CASSRRTSGIIEQYF	TGTGCCAGCTCCCGAAGGACTAGCGGGATAATTGAGCAGTACTTC	TRBV18	15	many	TRBJ2-7	TRBD2
CASSVGSAGGHQETQYF	TGTGCCAGCAGCGTAGGCTCGGCAGGGGGTCACCAAGAGACCCAGTACTTC	TRBV9	17	NA	TRBJ2-5	TRBD1
CASSLAVGRAIEQYF	TGCGCCAGCAGCTTGGCGGTCGGGAGGGCCATCGAGCAGTACTTC	TRBV5-1	15	NA	TRBJ2-7	TRBD2